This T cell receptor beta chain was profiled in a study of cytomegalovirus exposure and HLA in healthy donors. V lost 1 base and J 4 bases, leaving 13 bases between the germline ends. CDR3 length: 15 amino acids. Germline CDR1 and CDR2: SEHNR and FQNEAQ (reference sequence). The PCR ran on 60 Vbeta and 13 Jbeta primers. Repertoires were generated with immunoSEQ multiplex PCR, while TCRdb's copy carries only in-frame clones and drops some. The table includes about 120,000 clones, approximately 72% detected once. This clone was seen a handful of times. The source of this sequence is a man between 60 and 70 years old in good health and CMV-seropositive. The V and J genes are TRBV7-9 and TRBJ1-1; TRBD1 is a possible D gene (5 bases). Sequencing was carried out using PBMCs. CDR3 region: CASSLGGGGGTEAFF. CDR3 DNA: TGTGCCAGCAGCTTAGGCGGGGGTGGGGGCACTGAAGCTTTCTTT.